The present TCR beta chain was sequenced within a study of CD8 T cells in Susac syndrome. The CDR3 runs to 15 residues. CDR1 SGHDN and CDR2 FVKESK come from the germline V gene. Sequencing targeted TCR beta in blood CD8+ and CD4+ T cells. Isolation of CD8+ and CD4+ T cells was performed negatively, whereas enrichment of TEMRA cells was done by FACS. Reverse transcription of about 0.5 to 1 ug RNA was carried out with random hexamers. TCR beta CDR3 was amplified by immunoSEQ covering 54 Vbeta and 13 Jbeta. TCRdb reprocessed the immunoSEQ multiplex PCR reads with MiXCR, giving one entry per CDR3 protein. The data contain a few hundred thousand distinct CDR3 sequences, roughly 92% of them seen just once; the ten biggest clones take up about 0.12%.

Sequences were obtained from CD8+ T cells from PBMCs. The chain is built from TRBV14 and TRBJ2-5; perhaps TRBD1 as D (5 bases). The end of the DNA aligns better with TRBJ2-7, so the J call may be wrong. The sequence derives from a human donor with multiple sclerosis. The CDR3 here is CASSLTGPGLHEQYF. CDR3 sequence (DNA): TGTGCCAGCAGCCTCACCGGCCCAGGGCTGCACGAGCAGTACTTC.